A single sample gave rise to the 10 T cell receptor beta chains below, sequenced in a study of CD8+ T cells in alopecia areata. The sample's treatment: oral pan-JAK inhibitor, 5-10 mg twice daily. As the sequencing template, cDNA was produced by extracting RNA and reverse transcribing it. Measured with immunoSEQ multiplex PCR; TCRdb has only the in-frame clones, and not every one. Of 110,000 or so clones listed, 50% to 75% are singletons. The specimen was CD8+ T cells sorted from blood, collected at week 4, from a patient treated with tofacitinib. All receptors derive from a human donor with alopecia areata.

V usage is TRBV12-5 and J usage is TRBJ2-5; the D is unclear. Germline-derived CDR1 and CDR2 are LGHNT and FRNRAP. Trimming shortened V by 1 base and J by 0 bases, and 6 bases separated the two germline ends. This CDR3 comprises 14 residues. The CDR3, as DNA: TGTGCTAGTGGTTTGGAGGCAGACCAAGAGACCCAGTACTTC. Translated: CASGLEADQETQYF. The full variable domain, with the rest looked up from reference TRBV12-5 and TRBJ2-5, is DARVTQTPRHKVTEMGQEVTMRCQPILGHNTVFWYRQTMMQGLELLAYFRNRAPLDDSGMPKDRFSAEMPDATLATLKIQPSEPRDSAVYFCASGLEADQETQYFGPGTRLLVL.

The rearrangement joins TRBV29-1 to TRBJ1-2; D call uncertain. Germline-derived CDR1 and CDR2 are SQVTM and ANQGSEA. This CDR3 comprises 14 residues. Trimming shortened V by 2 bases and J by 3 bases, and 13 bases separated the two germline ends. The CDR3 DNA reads TGCAGCGTTGAACGTCAGCTTATCGACTATGGCTACACCTTC. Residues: CSVERQLIDYGYTF.

CDR3 sequence: CASSLETGELFF. In DNA, the CDR3 is TGTGCCAGCAGCTTAGAGACCGGGGAGCTGTTTTTT. The genes are TRBV7-6 and TRBJ2-2; D gene uncertain. CDR1 and CDR2 (germline): SGHVS, FNYEAQ. This CDR3 region has 12 residues. V lost 1 base, J lost 5 bases, and 2 bases lay in between.

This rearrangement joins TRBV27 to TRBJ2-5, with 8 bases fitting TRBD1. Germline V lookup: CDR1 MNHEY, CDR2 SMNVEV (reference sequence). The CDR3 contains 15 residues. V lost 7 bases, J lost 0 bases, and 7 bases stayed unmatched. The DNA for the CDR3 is TGTGCCAGCAAAAGGACAGGGAGGTACCAAGAGACCCAGTACTTC. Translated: CASKRTGRYQETQYF.

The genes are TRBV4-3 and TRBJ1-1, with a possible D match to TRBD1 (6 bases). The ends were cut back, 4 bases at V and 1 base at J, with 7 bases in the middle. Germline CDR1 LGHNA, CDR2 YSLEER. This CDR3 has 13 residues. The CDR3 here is CASSRTENTEAFF. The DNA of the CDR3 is TGCGCCAGCAGCCGGACAGAGAACACTGAAGCTTTCTTT.

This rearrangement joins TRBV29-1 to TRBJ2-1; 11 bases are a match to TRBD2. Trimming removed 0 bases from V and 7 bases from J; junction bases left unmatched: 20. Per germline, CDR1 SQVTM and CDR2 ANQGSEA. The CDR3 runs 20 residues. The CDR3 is CSVEDPVSGGAVRVGNEQFF. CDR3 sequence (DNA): TGCAGCGTTGAAGATCCGGTTAGCGGGGGGGCAGTTCGGGTCGGAAATGAGCAGTTCTTC.

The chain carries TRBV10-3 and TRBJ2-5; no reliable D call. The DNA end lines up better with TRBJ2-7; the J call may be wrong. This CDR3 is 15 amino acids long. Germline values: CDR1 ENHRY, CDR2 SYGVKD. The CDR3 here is CAISDDAPATYEQYF. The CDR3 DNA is TGTGCCATCAGTGACGATGCCCCCGCCACCTACGAGCAGTACTTC.

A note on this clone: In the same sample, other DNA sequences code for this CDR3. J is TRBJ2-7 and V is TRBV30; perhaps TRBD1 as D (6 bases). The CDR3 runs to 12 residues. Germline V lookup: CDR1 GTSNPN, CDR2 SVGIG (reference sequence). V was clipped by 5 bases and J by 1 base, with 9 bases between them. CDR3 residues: CAWGGPSYEQYF. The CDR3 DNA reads TGTGCCTGGGGGGGCCCGTCCTACGAGCAGTACTTC.

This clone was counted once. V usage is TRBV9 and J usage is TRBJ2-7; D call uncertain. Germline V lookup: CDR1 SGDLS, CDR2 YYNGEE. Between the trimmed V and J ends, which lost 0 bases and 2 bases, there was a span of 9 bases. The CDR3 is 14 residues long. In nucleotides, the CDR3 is TGTGCCAGCAGCGTAGCCGTTGGCCCCTACGAGCAGTACTTC. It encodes CASSVAVGPYEQYF.

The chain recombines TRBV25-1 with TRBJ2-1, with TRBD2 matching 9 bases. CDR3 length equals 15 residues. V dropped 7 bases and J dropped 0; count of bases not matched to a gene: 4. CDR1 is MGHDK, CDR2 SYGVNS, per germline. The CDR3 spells CASMTSGGSYNEQFF. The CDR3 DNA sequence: TGTGCCAGCATGACTAGCGGAGGCTCCTACAATGAGCAGTTCTTC. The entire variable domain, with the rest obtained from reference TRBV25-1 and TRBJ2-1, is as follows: EADIYQTPRYLVIGTGKKITLECSQTMGHDKMYWYQQDPGMELHLIHYSYGVNSTEKGDLSSESTVSRIRTEHFPLTLESARPSHTSQYLCASMTSGGSYNEQFFGPGTRLTVL.